A single sample gave rise to the 29 T cell receptor beta chains below, sequenced in a study of technical replicates of blood from a few donors. TCRdb keeps only in-frame clones here, not all; method: immunoSEQ multiplex PCR. The table lists tens of thousands of clones, around 95% of them singletons. Sequences were obtained from T cells isolated from PBMCs. Source of these receptors: a human donor in good health.

J is TRBJ1-2 and V is TRBV18; a possible D gene is TRBD1 (6 bases). There are 13 residues in the CDR3. From germline, CDR1 is KGHSH and CDR2 LQKENI. The V and J ends lost 1 base and 8 bases respectively, with 11 bases between them. The CDR3 protein is CASSPRSGDGYTF. CDR3 bases: TGTGCCAGCTCACCACGTTCAGGGGACGGCTACACCTTC.

This rearrangement joins TRBV25-1 to TRBJ2-1, with D hard to call. Germline assignment: CDR1 MGHDK and CDR2 SYGVNS. V lost 4 bases and J 0 bases, leaving 7 bases between the germline ends. The CDR3 is 14 amino acids. The CDR3 here is CASSAVPSYNEQFF. The CDR3 DNA follows: TGTGCCAGCAGTGCAGTCCCCTCCTACAATGAGCAGTTCTTC.

J is TRBJ2-7 and V is TRBV28; 8 bases map to TRBD2. Trimming cost V 6 bases and J 6 bases; bases outside gene matches: 10. CDR3 length: 14 amino acids. Per the germline V gene, CDR1 is MDHEN and CDR2 is SYDVKM. Written as DNA, the CDR3 is TGTGCCAGCAGCCCGAGACTAGCGCAACTCGAGCAGTACTTC. Protein product: CASSPRLAQLEQYF. Drawing the rest from reference TRBV28 and TRBJ2-7, the complete variable domain is DVKVTQSSRYLVKRTGEKVFLECVQDMDHENMFWYRQDPGLGLRLIYFSYDVKMKEKGDIPEGYSVSREKKERFSLILESASTNQTSMYLCASSPRLAQLEQYFGPGTRLTVT.

V is TRBV4-1 and J is TRBJ1-1; no clear D. The CDR3 spans 14 residues. The V gene's germline CDR1 is MGHRA and CDR2 YSYEKL. Trimming took 2 bases from V and 8 from J, leaving 15 bases between them. Here the CDR3 reads CASSQKAGWVEAFF. The CDR3 DNA reads TGCGCCAGCAGCCAAAAGGCGGGGTGGGTCGAAGCTTTCTTT.

This clone was detected only a few times. The chain is built from TRBV29-1 and TRBJ1-1; D is unresolved. The length of the CDR3 is 10 residues. Trimming took off 6 bases at V and 0 bases at J, with 2 bases between the two ends. Germline CDR1 is SQVTM and CDR2 is ANQGSEA. CDR3 sequence reads: CSVMNTEAFF. CDR3 DNA sequence: TGCAGCGTCATGAACACTGAAGCTTTCTTT.

Comment on this clone: Sequence at one end of the junction differs from germline and may be a read error. V and J are TRBV7-2 and TRBJ2-1; 10 nucleotides agree with TRBD2. The CDR3 spans 15 residues. The V gene's germline CDR1 is SGHTA and CDR2 FQGNSA. The chain's CDR3 is CASSLAGAVGSEQFF. The DNA for the CDR3 is TGTGCCAGCAGCCTAGCGGGGGCCGTTGGGAGTGAGCAGTTCTTC. The full variable domain, in which reference TRBV7-2 and TRBJ2-1 provide the parts outside the CDR3, is GAGVSQSPSNKVTEKGKDVELRCDPISGHTALYWYRQSLGQGLEFLIYFQGNSAPDKSGLPSDRFSAERTGGSVSTLTIQRTQQEDSAVYLCASSLAGAVGSEQFFGPGTRLTVL.

Only one count was recorded for this clone. V gene TRBV6-4 combines with J gene TRBJ1-2; 7 bases map to TRBD1. The CDR3 has 15 amino acids. J was trimmed by 4 bases and V by 4 bases; bases with no gene match: 9. The germline gives CDR1 MRHNA, CDR2 SNTAGT. The CDR3 DNA reads TGTGCCAGCAGTGGGGACAGCACAGGTCCCTATGGCTACACCTTC. It encodes CASSGDSTGPYGYTF.

The chain couples TRBV13 to TRBJ2-2; D is ambiguous. Per the germline V gene, CDR1 is PRHDT and CDR2 is FYEKMQ (reference sequence). V dropped 5 bases and J dropped 8 bases, with 9 bases sitting between them. This CDR3 is 12 amino acids long. The CDR3 nucleotides are TGTGCCAGCAGCGCGGAGTATGGGGAGCTGTTTTTT. This gives the protein CASSAEYGELFF. The entire variable domain, with the rest obtained from reference TRBV13 and TRBJ2-2, is as follows: AAGVIQSPRHLIKEKRETATLKCYPIPRHDTVYWYQQGPGQDPQFLISFYEKMQSDKGSIPDRFSAQQFSDYHSELNMSSLELGDSALYFCASSAEYGELFFGEGSRLTVL.

The chain has TRBV5-8 and TRBJ1-5, with D maybe TRBD1 (5 bases). V lost 4 bases and J 5 bases, leaving 22 bases between the germline ends. Germline CDR1 and CDR2: SGHTS and YDEGEE. The CDR3 covers 17 residues. CDR3 protein: CASSVGSGWGEYQPQHF. Here the CDR3 DNA reads TGTGCCAGCAGCGTGGGGTCGGGCTGGGGGGAATATCAGCCCCAGCATTTT.

This chain connects TRBV2 to TRBJ2-7, with a tentative D call TRBD2 (5 bases). CDR1 is SNHLY and CDR2 is FYNNEI in the germline V gene. This CDR3 comprises 12 residues. The germline V and J ends were trimmed by 8 bases and 2 bases, with 10 bases remaining between them. This CDR3 is CASRDGAYEQYF. The CDR3 bases are TGTGCCAGCCGAGACGGGGCCTACGAGCAGTACTTC.

This clone was counted a single time. This chain uses TRBV6-4 with TRBJ2-3; 9 bases map to TRBD1. The CDR3 loop spans 14 amino acids. Germline V gives CDR1 MRHNA, CDR2 SNTAGT. Trimming took 4 bases from V and 1 from J; bases not matched to a gene: 0. CDR3 sequence: CASSGTGGTDTQYF. The CDR3 bases are TGTGCCAGCAGTGGGACAGGGGGCACAGATACGCAGTATTTT.

The sample holds one count of this clone. V and J are TRBV11-2 and TRBJ2-5, with 8 bases aligning to TRBD2. Germline CDR1 reads SGHAT; CDR2 reads FQNNGV. J lost 2 bases, V lost 5 bases, and 7 bases had no gene match. The CDR3 spans 15 residues. The CDR3 DNA sequence: TGTGCCAGCAGCCCACTAGCGGCAGTACAAGAGACCCAGTACTTC. It translates to CASSPLAAVQETQYF.

CDR3: CASRRGGHGYTF. The CDR3 DNA sequence: TGTGCCAGCAGACGAGGGGGCCATGGCTACACCTTC. V and J are TRBV6-5 and TRBJ1-2, with TRBD1 matching 7 bases. The V gene end was trimmed by 6 bases and the J gene end by 6 bases; junction bases not matched to a gene: 4. Germline V gene lookup returns CDR1 MNHEY and CDR2 SVGAGI. The CDR3 sequence is 12 residues long.

The rearrangement uses TRBV7-9 and TRBJ2-1, with TRBD1 matching 12 bases. The CDR3 contains 13 residues. The V gene end was trimmed by 8 bases and the J gene end by 7 bases; junction bases not matched to a gene: 3. Germline assignment: CDR1 SEHNR and CDR2 FQNEAQ (reference sequence). The CDR3 loop reads CASWGQGANEQFF. The CDR3 bases are TGTGCCAGCTGGGGACAGGGGGCAAATGAGCAGTTCTTC.

This clone came up a few times. The chain is built from TRBV5-1 and TRBJ1-4, with TRBD1 matching 8 bases. Germline-derived CDR1 and CDR2 are SGHRS and YFSETQ. CDR3 length: 15 amino acids. Trimming at V came to 0 bases and at J to 6 bases, leaving 4 bases not matched to a gene. In nucleotides, the CDR3 is TGCGCCAGCAGCTTGGGTCCGGACAGGGATGAAAAACTGTTTTTT. Its protein is CASSLGPDRDEKLFF.

The V gene is TRBV15, the J gene TRBJ2-1; possibly TRBD1 for D (7 bases). The germline CDR1 and CDR2 sequences are LNHNV and YYDKDF (reference sequence). Trimming stripped 1 base from V and 7 bases from J, with 17 bases between. This CDR3 contains 16 residues. The CDR3 is CATSRGHAGQKNEQFF. The CDR3 nucleotides are TGTGCCACCAGCAGAGGCCACGCGGGACAGAAAAATGAGCAGTTCTTC.

The chain uses TRBV19 and TRBJ1-5; D ambiguous. V was clipped by 1 base and J by 4 bases, with 5 bases between them. Germline V CDR1 and CDR2: LNHDA, SQIVND (reference sequence). The CDR3 is made up of 13 amino acids. The DNA of the CDR3 is TGTGCCAGTAGTATAGGCAGAAATCAGCCCCAGCATTTT. Protein sequence: CASSIGRNQPQHF.

The chain couples TRBV29-1 to TRBJ1-1; 7 bases line up with TRBD1. The CDR3 sequence is 12 residues long. J was trimmed by 2 bases and V by 4 bases; bases with no gene match: 1. The germline CDR1 and CDR2 sequences are SQVTM and ANQGSEA. CDR3 DNA: TGCAGCGTTGGACAGGGAAACACTGAAGCTTTCTTT. Amino acid sequence: CSVGQGNTEAFF.

The chain couples TRBV9 to TRBJ2-1; TRBD2 is a possible D gene (6 bases). Trimming removed 0 bases from V and 7 bases from J, with 14 bases in between. CDR3 length: 15 residues. Germline CDR1 reads SGDLS; CDR2 reads YYNGEE. CDR3 bases: TGTGCCAGCAGCGTAGGACTAGGTAGGGGAAATGAGCAGTTCTTC. Protein sequence: CASSVGLGRGNEQFF.

The chain recombines TRBV6-5 with TRBJ2-1; the match to TRBD2 covers 8 bases. V dropped 4 bases and J dropped 2; count of bases not matched to a gene: 1. CDR3 length: 14 amino acids. Germline values: CDR1 MNHEY, CDR2 SVGAGI. The CDR3 sequence: CASSLAGTYNEQFF. In DNA, the CDR3 is TGTGCCAGCAGTTTAGCGGGAACCTACAATGAGCAGTTCTTC.

The rearrangement uses TRBV6-5 and TRBJ2-3; weak D call: TRBD1 (6 bases). This CDR3 comprises 12 residues. Germline loops: CDR1 MNHEY, CDR2 SVGAGI. The germline V and J ends were trimmed by 8 bases and 4 bases, with 10 bases remaining between them. This chain's CDR3 is CASGGASDTQYF. The CDR3 bases are TGTGCCAGCGGGGGCGCTTCAGATACGCAGTATTTT.

The chain carries TRBV27 and TRBJ2-7, with D possibly being TRBD1 (6 bases). The length of the CDR3 is 13 residues. V dropped 9 bases and J dropped 5 bases, with 17 bases sitting between them. Germline V gives CDR1 MNHEY, CDR2 SMNVEV (reference sequence). In DNA, the CDR3 is TGTGCCAGTTGGAACAGGGTGTCTAACGAGCAGTACTTC. Protein: CASWNRVSNEQYF.

The chain joins TRBV18 to TRBJ1-2, with unresolved D. The CDR3 contains 15 residues. Germline V CDR1 and CDR2: KGHSH, LQKENI. Deletions cut 3 bases from V and 4 bases from J, with 15 bases between. CDR3 region: CASSPGPGLLYGYTF. In DNA form, the CDR3 reads TGTGCCAGCTCACCCGGACCCGGACTCCTCTATGGCTACACCTTC.

The V gene is TRBV19, the J gene TRBJ1-1, with 10 bases identical to TRBD1. J lost 1 base, V lost 10 bases, and 3 bases had no gene match. The germline CDR1 and CDR2 sequences are LNHDA and SQIVND (reference sequence). The CDR3 covers 13 residues. The DNA of the CDR3 is TGTGCCACAAGGACAGGGGGGAACACTGAAGCTTTCTTT. It encodes CATRTGGNTEAFF.

The chain recombines TRBV15 with TRBJ2-7, with 7 nucleotides matching TRBD2. V lost 5 bases and J lost 3; bases outside the gene matches: 13. CDR1 and CDR2 (germline): LNHNV, YYDKDF (reference sequence). The CDR3 loop spans 16 amino acids. CDR3 nucleotide sequence: TGTGCCACCAGCCAAGCCTCGACACGGGGGGTCTACGAGCAGTACTTC. Its translation is CATSQASTRGVYEQYF.

The rearrangement joins TRBV30 to TRBJ1-5, with no clear D. This CDR3 comprises 13 residues. The V gene lost 3 bases and the J gene lost 1 base, with 7 bases spanning the gap. Germline V CDR1 and CDR2: GTSNPN, SVGIG (reference sequence). In DNA form, the CDR3 reads TGTGCCTGGAGCCAGCGGAGCAATCAGCCCCAGCATTTT. It is translated as CAWSQRSNQPQHF.

Written as DNA, the CDR3 is TGTGCCAGCTCAACAGGGGTCTCTGGAAACACCATATATTTT. It translates to CASSTGVSGNTIYF. The chain combines TRBV18 with TRBJ1-3; 7 bases agree with TRBD1. From germline, CDR1 is KGHSH and CDR2 LQKENI. The CDR3 has 14 residues. V was clipped by 5 bases and J by 0 bases; unmatched bases: 1.

The V and J genes are TRBV10-3 and TRBJ2-2; possible D gene TRBD2, 6 bases. The V gene lost 2 bases and the J gene lost 0 bases, with 13 bases spanning the gap. Germline loops: CDR1 ENHRY, CDR2 SYGVKD. The CDR3 extends over 17 amino acids. CDR3 region: CAISEHSGPTNTGELFF. CDR3 DNA: TGTGCCATCAGTGAGCATAGCGGTCCAACGAACACCGGGGAGCTGTTTTTT.

The chain is built from TRBV27 and TRBJ2-7; TRBD2 matches 11 bases. CDR1 is MNHEY and CDR2 is SMNVEV in the germline V gene (reference sequence). The CDR3 loop spans 14 amino acids. The V gene end was trimmed by 10 bases and the J gene end by 3 bases; junction bases not matched to a gene: 8. DNA for the CDR3: TGTGCCACCTCCGGGACTAGCGGCTTCTACGAGCAGTACTTC. As protein: CATSGTSGFYEQYF.